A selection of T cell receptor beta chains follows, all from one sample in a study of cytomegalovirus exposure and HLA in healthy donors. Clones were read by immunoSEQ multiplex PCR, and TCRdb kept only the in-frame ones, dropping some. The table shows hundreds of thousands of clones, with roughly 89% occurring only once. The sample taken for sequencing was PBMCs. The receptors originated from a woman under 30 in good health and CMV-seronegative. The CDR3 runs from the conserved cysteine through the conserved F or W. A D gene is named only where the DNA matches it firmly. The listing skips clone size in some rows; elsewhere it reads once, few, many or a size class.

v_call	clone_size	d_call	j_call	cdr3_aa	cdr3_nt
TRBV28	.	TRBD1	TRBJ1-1	CASSPQGNFNEAFF	TGTGCCAGCAGTCCACAGGGGAACTTCAATGAAGCTTTCTTT
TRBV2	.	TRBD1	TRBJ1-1	CASSGMDRETEAFF	TGTGCCAGCAGCGGAATGGACAGGGAAACTGAAGCTTTCTTT
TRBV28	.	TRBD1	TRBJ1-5	CASRAGGAGNQPQHF	TGTGCCAGCCGTGCAGGGGGCGCCGGAAATCAGCCCCAGCATTTT
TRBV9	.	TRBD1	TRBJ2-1	CASSQRDRANEQFF	TGTGCCAGCAGCCAACGGGACAGGGCGAATGAGCAGTTCTTC
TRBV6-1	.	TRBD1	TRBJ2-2	CASSPPDRTTGELFF	TGTGCCAGCAGTCCCCCGGACAGGACCACCGGGGAGCTGTTTTTT
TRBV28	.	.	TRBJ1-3	CASRPNGIPSGNTIYF	TGTGCCAGCAGACCCAACGGGATCCCCTCTGGAAACACCATATATTTT
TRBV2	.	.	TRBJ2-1	CASSESLSSYNEQFF	TGTGCCAGCAGTGAATCCCTAAGCTCCTACAATGAGCAGTTCTTC
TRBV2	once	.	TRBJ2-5	CASRGGGETQYF	TGTGCCAGCAGGGGGGGTGGAGAGACCCAGTACTTC
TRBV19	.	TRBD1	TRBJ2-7	CASSRDRAAYEQYF	TGTGCCAGTAGTAGAGACAGGGCCGCCTACGAGCAGTACTTC
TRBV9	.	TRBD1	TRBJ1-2	CASSKRTGSGNYGYTF	TGTGCCAGCAGTAAGAGGACAGGGAGCGGTAACTATGGCTACACCTTC
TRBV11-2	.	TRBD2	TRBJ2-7	CASSSPSGRASEQYF	TGTGCCAGCAGCTCCCCTTCTGGGAGGGCATCCGAGCAGTACTTC
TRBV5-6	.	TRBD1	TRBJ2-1	CASSRGGVSSYNEQFF	TGTGCCAGCAGCAGAGGGGGCGTGTCGTCATACAATGAGCAGTTCTTC
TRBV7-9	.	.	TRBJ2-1	CASSPRERKPYNEQFF	TGTGCCAGCAGCCCTCGGGAGCGGAAACCCTACAATGAGCAGTTCTTC
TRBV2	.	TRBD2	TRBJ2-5	CASAGRAWRETQYF	TGTGCGTCGGCGGGGAGGGCCTGGCGAGAGACCCAGTACTTC
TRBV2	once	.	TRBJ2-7	CASSQRGLVYEQYF	TGTGCCAGCAGTCAGAGAGGCCTTGTCTACGAGCAGTACTTC
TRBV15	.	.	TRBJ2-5	CATSRGGSVETQYF	TGTGCCACCAGCAGAGGAGGGAGTGTGGAGACCCAGTACTTC
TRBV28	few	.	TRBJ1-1	CASDSTGRVTEAFF	TGTGCCAGCGACTCGACGGGCAGGGTCACTGAAGCTTTCTTT
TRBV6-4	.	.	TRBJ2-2	CASSEVPGTGELFF	TGTGCCAGCAGTGAGGTCCCGGGAACCGGGGAGCTGTTTTTT
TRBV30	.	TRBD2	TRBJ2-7	CAWSPGTNHEQYF	TGTGCCTGGAGTCCCGGGACTAATCACGAGCAGTACTTC
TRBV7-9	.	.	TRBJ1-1	CASSWALNTEAFF	TGTGCCAGCAGCTGGGCCCTGAACACTGAAGCTTTCTTT
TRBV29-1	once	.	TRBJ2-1	CSVSERDTADNEQFF	TGCAGCGTTTCCGAGCGGGACACAGCCGACAATGAGCAGTTCTTC
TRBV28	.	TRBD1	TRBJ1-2	CASSSPGGDYGYTF	TGTGCCAGCAGTTCGCCAGGGGGCGACTATGGCTACACCTTC
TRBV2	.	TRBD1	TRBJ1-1	CATRGLNTEAFF	TGTGCCACCAGGGGGCTGAACACTGAAGCTTTCTTT
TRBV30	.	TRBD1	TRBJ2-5	CAWRMDRVVETQYF	TGTGCCTGGAGGATGGACAGGGTAGTTGAGACCCAGTACTTC
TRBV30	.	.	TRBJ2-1	CAWSRGLQSEYNEQFF	TGTGCCTGGAGTCGAGGGTTGCAATCCGAGTACAATGAGCAGTTCTTC
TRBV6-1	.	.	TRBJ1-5	CASLEQGRSNQPQHF	TGTGCCAGCCTCGAACAGGGAAGGAGCAATCAGCCCCAGCATTTT
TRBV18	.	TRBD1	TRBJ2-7	CASSPGQGLYYEQYF	TGTGCCAGCTCACCCGGACAGGGGCTTTACTACGAGCAGTACTTC
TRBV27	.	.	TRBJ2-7	CASSFVGATYEQYF	TGTGCCAGCAGTTTCGTTGGGGCGACCTACGAGCAGTACTTC
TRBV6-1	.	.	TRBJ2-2	CASSRDFTGELFF	TGTGCCAGCAGCCGCGACTTCACCGGGGAGCTGTTTTTT
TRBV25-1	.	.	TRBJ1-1	CASSEDYGDTEAFF	TGTGCCAGCAGTGAAGACTACGGAGACACTGAAGCTTTCTTT
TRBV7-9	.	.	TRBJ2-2	CASSLLRAGSSGELFF	TGTGCCAGCAGCTTACTTCGCGCAGGGTCGTCCGGGGAGCTGTTTTTT
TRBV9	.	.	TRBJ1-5	CASSPGGGNQPQHF	TGTGCCAGCAGCCCTGGTGGAGGGAATCAGCCCCAGCATTTT
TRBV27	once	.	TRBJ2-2	CASSYIIRGSTGELFF	TGTGCCAGCAGTTATATTATTAGGGGGTCGACCGGGGAGCTGTTTTTT
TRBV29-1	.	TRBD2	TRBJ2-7	CSVATSGGGYEQYF	TGCAGCGTTGCGACTAGCGGGGGGGGCTACGAGCAGTACTTC
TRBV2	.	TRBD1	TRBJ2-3	CASSRRQGGETQYF	TGTGCCAGCAGCCGCAGACAGGGGGGGGAGACGCAGTATTTT
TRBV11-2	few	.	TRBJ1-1	CASSLTDSTEAFF	TGTGCCAGCAGCCTAACGGACAGCACTGAAGCTTTCTTT
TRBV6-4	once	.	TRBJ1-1	CASSGDTNTEAFF	TGTGCCAGCAGTGGAGACACGAACACTGAAGCTTTCTTT